The sequence of this T cell receptor (beta chain) was determined in a study of T-cell memory formation after mild COVID-19. The overall study: TCR clusters were largely donor specific.

As for this clonotype: No antigen is known for it.

It was 5'RACE with constant-segment primers that produced the TCR alpha and TCR beta cDNA libraries, which carried sample barcodes and UMIs. TCRdb reprocessed the 5' RACE reads with MiXCR, giving one entry per CDR3 protein. The sample holds around 250,000 distinct CDR3 sequences; 15% are singletons and the top ten take over 2%. The CDR3 extends over 16 amino acids. Unmatched junction bases numbered 14, after V lost 6 bases and J lost 7 bases. Germline CDR1 and CDR2: SGHVS and FQNEAQ. General study findings and limits: The main location of contracting CD4+ clones was CM and EM, and that of contracting CD8+ clones was EMRA. Pre-infection memory contained some responding clones, which suggested that cross-reactive memory had joined.

The clonotype comes from an adult woman who had mild COVID-19 (a few samples of this study predate the infection). Cell type and time point are not known. Sequenced input: PBMCs or a T cell subset sorted from them (not recorded which). The chain is built from TRBV7-8 and TRBJ1-4; 7 nucleotides align to TRBD1. CDR3 bases: TGTGCCAGCAGGCCTTTCCACAGGGGTGGCGGTGAAAAACTGTTTTTT. It yields the protein CASRPFHRGGGEKLFF.